This T cell receptor (beta chain) was sequenced in a study of control samples from healthy donors and cancer patients (TCRdb year 2020). A remark on this clone: The antigen this receptor binds is unknown. Base qualities are not at hand, and no much larger clone is one base apart.

V is pruned by 5 bases and J by 7 bases, leaving 4 bases of the junction without a gene match. The CDR3 measures 14 amino acids from cysteine to phenylalanine. Kept here is only the CDR3 DNA, which spans 42 bases and is read in frame from base 1. CDR1 is given as LNHDA and CDR2 as SQIVND, both from the germline V gene (reference sequence). The library was generated by the immunoSEQ multiplex PCR assay. TCRdb holds this immuneACCESS table with in-frame rearrangements only. Some clones are missing; in checked studies, unresolved V genes explain under half, and the rest has no known cause. The sample contains under 200,000 clones, 85% to 95% of them found a single time. In total, the top ten clones hold roughly 4.3% of the sample.

This sequence was found in a woman aged 55-70 years in good health. Sequenced sample: blood. The rearrangement joined TRBV19 to TRBJ1-6; 8 of the junction bases match TRBD1. The sequence in DNA is TGTGCCAGTAGTGTACGACAGGGGAATTCACCCCTCCACTTT. Translated, this gives CASSVRQGNSPLHF.